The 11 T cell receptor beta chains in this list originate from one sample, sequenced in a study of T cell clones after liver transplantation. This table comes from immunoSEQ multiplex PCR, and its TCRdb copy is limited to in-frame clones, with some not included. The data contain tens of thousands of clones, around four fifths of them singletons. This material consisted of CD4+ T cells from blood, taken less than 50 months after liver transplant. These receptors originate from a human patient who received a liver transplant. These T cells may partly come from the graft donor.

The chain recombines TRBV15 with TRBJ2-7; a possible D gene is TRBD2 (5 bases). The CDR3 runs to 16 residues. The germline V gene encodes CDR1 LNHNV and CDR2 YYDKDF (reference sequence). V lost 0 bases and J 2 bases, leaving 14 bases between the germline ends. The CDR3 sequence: CATSRDRGDTPYEQYF. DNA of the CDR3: TGTGCCACCAGCAGAGATCGGGGAGACACCCCCTACGAGCAGTACTTC.

This CDR3 is CASSPNTDTEAFF. The CDR3 DNA reads as TGTGCCAGCAGCCCAAACACGGACACTGAAGCTTTCTTT. V usage is TRBV7-2 and J usage is TRBJ1-1; D unresolved. Deletions cut 5 bases from V and 3 bases from J, with 10 bases between. The CDR3 spans 13 residues. Germline CDR1 is SGHTA and CDR2 is FQGNSA. Together with reference TRBV7-2 and TRBJ1-1, the CDR3 gives the full variable domain: GAGVSQSPSNKVTEKGKDVELRCDPISGHTALYWYRQSLGQGLEFLIYFQGNSAPDKSGLPSDRFSAERTGGSVSTLTIQRTQQEDSAVYLCASSPNTDTEAFFGQGTRLTVV.

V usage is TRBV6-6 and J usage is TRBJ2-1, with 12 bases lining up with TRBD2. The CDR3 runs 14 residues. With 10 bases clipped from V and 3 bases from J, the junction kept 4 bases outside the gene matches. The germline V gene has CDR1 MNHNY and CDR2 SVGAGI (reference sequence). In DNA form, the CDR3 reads TGTGCCACCAGACTAGCGGGAGACTACAATGAGCAGTTCTTC. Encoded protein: CATRLAGDYNEQFF.

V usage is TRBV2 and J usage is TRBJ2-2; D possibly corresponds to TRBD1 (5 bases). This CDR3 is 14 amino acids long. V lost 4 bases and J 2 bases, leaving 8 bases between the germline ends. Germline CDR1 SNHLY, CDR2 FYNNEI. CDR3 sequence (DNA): TGTGCCAGCAGTGGGGGCTCAAACACCGGGGAGCTGTTTTTT. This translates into CASSGGSNTGELFF.

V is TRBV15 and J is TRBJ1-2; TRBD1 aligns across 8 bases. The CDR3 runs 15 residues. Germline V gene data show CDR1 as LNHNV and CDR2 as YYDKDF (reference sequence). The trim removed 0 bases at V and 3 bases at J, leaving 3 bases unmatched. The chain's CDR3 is CATSRDLGQDYGYTF. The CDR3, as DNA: TGTGCCACCAGCAGAGATCTGGGACAGGACTATGGCTACACCTTC.

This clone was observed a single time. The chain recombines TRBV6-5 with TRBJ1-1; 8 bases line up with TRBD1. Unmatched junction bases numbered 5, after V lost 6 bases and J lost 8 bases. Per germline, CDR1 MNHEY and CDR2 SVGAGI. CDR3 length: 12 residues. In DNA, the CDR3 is TGTGCCAGCAGCCCGACAGGGGACGAAGCTTTCTTT. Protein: CASSPTGDEAFF.

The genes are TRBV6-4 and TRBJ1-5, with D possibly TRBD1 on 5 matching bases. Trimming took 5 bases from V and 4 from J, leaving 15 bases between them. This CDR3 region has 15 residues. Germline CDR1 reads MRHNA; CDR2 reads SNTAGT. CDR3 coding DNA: TGTGCCAGCAGTCCCCAACCAGGGTCGAATCAGCCCCAGCATTTT. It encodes CASSPQPGSNQPQHF.

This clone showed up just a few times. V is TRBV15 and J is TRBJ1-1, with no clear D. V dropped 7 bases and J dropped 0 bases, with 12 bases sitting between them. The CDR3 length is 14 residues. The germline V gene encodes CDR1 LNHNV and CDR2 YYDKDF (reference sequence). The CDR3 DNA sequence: TGTGCCACCACGGGCGGGAGGTTGAACACTGAAGCTTTCTTT. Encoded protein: CATTGGRLNTEAFF.

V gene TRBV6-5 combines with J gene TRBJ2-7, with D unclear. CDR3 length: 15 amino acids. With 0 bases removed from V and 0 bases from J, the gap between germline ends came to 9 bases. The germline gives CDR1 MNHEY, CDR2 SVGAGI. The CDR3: CASSYSGKGSYEQYF. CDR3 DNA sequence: TGTGCCAGCAGTTACTCAGGGAAGGGCTCCTACGAGCAGTACTTC.

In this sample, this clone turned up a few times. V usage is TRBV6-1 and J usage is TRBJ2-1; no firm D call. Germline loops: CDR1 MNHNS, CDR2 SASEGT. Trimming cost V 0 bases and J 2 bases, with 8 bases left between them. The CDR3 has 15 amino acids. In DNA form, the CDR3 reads TGTGCCAGCAGTGAAGCGGGGAACCCCTACAATGAGCAGTTCTTC. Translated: CASSEAGNPYNEQFF.

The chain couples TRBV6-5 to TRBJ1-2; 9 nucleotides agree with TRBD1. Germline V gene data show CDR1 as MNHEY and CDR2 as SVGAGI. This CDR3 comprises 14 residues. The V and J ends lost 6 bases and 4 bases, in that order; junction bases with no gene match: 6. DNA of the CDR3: TGTGCCAGCAGGAAGAGGACAGGGGCCTATGGCTACACCTTC. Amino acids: CASRKRTGAYGYTF.